This passage covers 5 T cell receptor beta chains from one sample sequenced in a study of blood T cell repertoires in COVID-19. Sequencing used immunoSEQ multiplex PCR; TCRdb keeps in-frame clones, though not all of them. The repertoire holds about 160,000 clones, roughly 83% seen once, with about a tenth in the top ten. The sample taken for sequencing was peripheral blood. The receptor set was obtained from an elderly woman with active or convalescent COVID-19.

The CDR3 bases are TGTGCCAGCAGTTGGACATCCACCACCGGGGAGCTGTTTTTT. Its protein product is CASSWTSTTGELFF. The rearrangement uses TRBV2 and TRBJ2-2; possible D gene TRBD1, 5 bases. Trimming pared 5 bases from V and 4 bases from J, leaving 11 bases between. CDR3 length: 14 amino acids. Germline-derived CDR1 and CDR2 are SNHLY and FYNNEI.

The V call is TRBV4-3, the J call TRBJ1-4; 7 bases are shared with TRBD1. The CDR3 is 18 amino acids. Germline CDR1 LGHNA, CDR2 YSLEER. V shed 0 bases and J 2 bases; nucleotides not matched to a gene: 9. The CDR3 DNA is TGCGCCAGCAGCCAAGAATGGAGCAGGGGGAGGACTAATGAAAAACTGTTTTTT. It encodes CASSQEWSRGRTNEKLFF.

This clone has only a few counts. The rearrangement links TRBV29-1 to TRBJ1-2, with no clear D. Germline CDR1 is SQVTM and CDR2 is ANQGSEA. V lost 2 bases and J lost 9, with 13 bases in between. This CDR3 comprises 12 residues. Here the CDR3 reads CSVESGGLSYTF. The CDR3 DNA follows: TGCAGCGTTGAATCAGGAGGATTGAGCTACACCTTC.

J is TRBJ1-6 and V is TRBV25-1; weak D call: TRBD1 (6 bases). The V end was cut by 1 base, the J end by 7 bases, with 17 bases between. This CDR3 region has 17 residues. Germline CDR1 MGHDK, CDR2 SYGVNS. CDR3 sequence (DNA): TGTGCCAGCAGTGAATCGGCCCAGGGGTCGAGGAATTCACCCCTCCACTTT. As protein: CASSESAQGSRNSPLHF.

The chain has TRBV3-1 (or the pseudogene TRBV3-2) and TRBJ2-2, with D perhaps matching TRBD2 (5 bases). CDR1 is LGHDT and CDR2 is YNNKEL in the germline V gene (reference sequence). Trimming stripped 0 bases from V and 0 bases from J, with 11 bases between. The length of the CDR3 is 17 residues. The CDR3 DNA reads as TGTGCCAGCAGCCAAGATAGGCTAGCTGCGAACACCGGGGAGCTGTTTTTT. Translating gives CASSQDRLAANTGELFF.